This is a list of T cell receptor beta chains from one sample in a study of blood T cell repertoires in COVID-19. Sequencing was performed with immunoSEQ multiplex PCR; in TCRdb, only in-frame clones are kept and a portion is missing. The repertoire holds 300,000 to 400,000 clones, 80% to 90% seen once, with approximately 4.6% in the top ten. The source material was PBMCs or T cells enriched from blood (not recorded which). These receptors were collected from a woman in her forties with acute COVID-19. Both conserved end residues are part of each CDR3. Each record gives: V gene, J gene, D gene, CDR3 length, clone size, CDR3 protein, CDR3 DNA. D genes are given only for firm matches. Only some rows state a clone size, as once, few, many or a class for expanded clones.

V: TRBV5-4
J: TRBJ1-4
D: TRBD1
length: 17
size: .
CDR3: CASSLKISGTGGEKLFF
DNA: TGTGCCAGCAGCTTAAAAATTTCCGGGACAGGGGGTGAAAAACTGTTTTTT

V: TRBV6-2/TRBV6-3
J: TRBJ1-1
D: TRBD1
length: 14
size: .
CDR3: CASSYTTGVTEAFF
DNA: TGTGCCAGCAGTTACACGACAGGGGTCACTGAAGCTTTCTTT

V: TRBV27
J: TRBJ1-2
D: .
length: 15
size: .
CDR3: CASSLLGSLGYGYTF
DNA: TGTGCCAGCAGTTTACTGGGGAGTCTAGGCTATGGCTACACCTTC

V: TRBV6-2/TRBV6-3
J: TRBJ1-5
D: .
length: 16
size: .
CDR3: CASSYSGSYSNQPQHF
DNA: TGTGCCAGCAGTTATTCGGGATCATATAGCAATCAGCCCCAGCATTTT

V: TRBV10-3
J: TRBJ2-1
D: TRBD1
length: 16
size: once
CDR3: CAISDIRGQIYNEQFF
DNA: TGTGCCATCAGTGATATCCGGGGACAGATTTACAATGAGCAGTTCTTC

V: TRBV4-3
J: TRBJ2-3
D: .
length: 13
size: once
CDR3: CASSPGLTDTQYF
DNA: TGCGCCAGCAGCCCGGGACTTACCGATACGCAGTATTTT

V: TRBV5-4
J: TRBJ2-7
D: .
length: 14
size: few
CDR3: CASSLGQGRGEQYF
DNA: TGTGCCAGCAGCTTGGGTCAGGGAAGGGGCGAGCAGTACTTC

V: TRBV4-1
J: TRBJ1-2
D: TRBD1
length: 17
size: .
CDR3: CASSQGDGGQSIYGYTF
DNA: TGCGCCAGCAGCCAAGGTGATGGGGGACAGAGTATCTATGGCTACACCTTC

V: TRBV9
J: TRBJ1-4
D: .
length: 13
size: many
CDR3: CASSVGGDEKLFF
DNA: TGTGCCAGCAGCGTCGGCGGGGATGAAAAACTGTTTTTT

V: TRBV11-3
J: TRBJ2-1
D: TRBD1
length: 15
size: few
CDR3: CASSFGRDRDHEQFF
DNA: TGTGCCAGCAGCTTCGGCCGGGACAGGGACCATGAGCAGTTCTTC

V: TRBV27
J: TRBJ1-1
D: .
length: 12
size: .
CDR3: CASRGGAGKAFF
DNA: TGTGCCAGCAGAGGGGGGGCGGGCAAAGCTTTCTTT

V: TRBV2
J: TRBJ1-1
D: .
length: 14
size: .
CDR3: CASRNEFVSEKAFF
DNA: TGTGCCAGCAGGAACGAGTTTGTTTCGGAGAAAGCTTTCTTT

V: TRBV3-1/TRBV3-2
J: TRBJ1-6
D: TRBD1
length: 14
size: .
CDR3: CASTPGQGAMPLHF
DNA: TGTGCCAGCACCCCGGGACAGGGGGCTATGCCCCTCCACTTT

V: TRBV27
J: TRBJ2-7
D: TRBD1
length: 15
size: .
CDR3: CASSPLTGGSYEQYF
DNA: TGTGCCAGCAGTCCCTTAACAGGGGGCTCCTACGAGCAGTACTTC

V: TRBV19
J: TRBJ2-1
D: TRBD2
length: 15
size: .
CDR3: CASSRGLAGANEQFF
DNA: TGTGCCAGTAGCCGGGGACTAGCGGGGGCCAATGAGCAGTTCTTC

V: TRBV19
J: TRBJ1-2
D: .
length: 14
size: few
CDR3: CASSRGGRGYGYTF
DNA: TGTGCCAGTAGTAGAGGAGGGCGCGGCTATGGCTACACCTTC

V: TRBV28
J: TRBJ2-7
D: TRBD2
length: 14
size: .
CDR3: CASSLLAGRDEQYF
DNA: TGTGCCAGCAGCTTACTAGCGGGAAGGGACGAGCAGTACTTC

V: TRBV28
J: TRBJ1-6
D: .
length: 15
size: .
CDR3: CASSFRTPYNSPLHF
DNA: TGTGCCAGCAGTTTCCGGACACCCTATAATTCACCCCTCCACTTT

V: TRBV29-1
J: TRBJ2-7
D: TRBD1
length: 12
size: .
CDR3: CSVVQGVYEQYF
DNA: TGCAGCGTTGTCCAGGGGGTCTACGAGCAGTACTTC

V: TRBV6-5
J: TRBJ2-3
D: TRBD1
length: 16
size: once
CDR3: CASSYSFTGDTDTQYF
DNA: TGTGCCAGCAGTTACTCGTTTACAGGGGACACAGATACGCAGTATTTT

V: TRBV11-2
J: TRBJ1-2
D: .
length: 13
size: few
CDR3: CASSLYSNYGYTF
DNA: TGTGCCAGCAGCCTTTACAGTAACTATGGCTACACCTTC

V: TRBV2
J: TRBJ2-3
D: TRBD1
length: 14
size: .
CDR3: CASSMTGGADTQYF
DNA: TGTGCCAGCAGTATGACAGGGGGCGCAGATACGCAGTATTTT

V: TRBV7-2
J: TRBJ2-7
D: TRBD1
length: 17
size: .
CDR3: CASSLNIQGVPSYEQYF
DNA: TGTGCCAGCAGCTTAAACATACAGGGGGTCCCAAGCTACGAGCAGTACTTC

V: TRBV7-9
J: TRBJ1-2
D: TRBD1
length: 15
size: .
CDR3: CASSPLSRGSSGYTF
DNA: TGTGCCAGCAGCCCCCTCAGCAGGGGGTCGTCGGGCTACACCTTC

V: TRBV5-1
J: TRBJ1-3
D: .
length: 14
size: .
CDR3: CASSLIGAGNTIYF
DNA: TGCGCCAGCAGCTTGATCGGGGCTGGAAACACCATATATTTT

V: TRBV9
J: TRBJ2-2
D: .
length: 13
size: .
CDR3: CASSPLAIGELFF
DNA: TGTGCCAGCAGCCCTCTAGCGATCGGGGAGCTGTTTTTT

V: TRBV4-1
J: TRBJ2-2
D: TRBD1
length: 15
size: .
CDR3: CASSQLDRVSGELFF
DNA: TGCGCCAGCAGCCAGCTCGACAGGGTCAGCGGGGAGCTGTTTTTT

V: TRBV5-1
J: TRBJ1-4
D: .
length: 14
size: .
CDR3: CASSSGQLNEKLFF
DNA: TGCGCCAGCAGCTCCGGACAATTGAATGAAAAACTGTTTTTT

V: TRBV20-1
J: TRBJ2-1
D: TRBD2
length: 13
size: .
CDR3: CSASSGGRNEQFF
DNA: TGCAGTGCGAGTAGCGGGGGGCGAAATGAGCAGTTCTTC